This T cell receptor (beta chain) was recovered during a study of shared clonotypes between healthy human individuals. Germline V CDR1 and CDR2: PRHDT, FYEKMQ (reference sequence). This CDR3 comprises 16 residues. The trim removed 4 bases at V and 5 bases at J, leaving 14 bases unmatched. Healthy and HIV-negative, the adult donors had no recent acute infections or vaccinations. A split of CD4+ cells into CD45RA+ naive and CD45RA-negative memory subsets was performed. Sequencing was performed with immunoSEQ multiplex PCR; in TCRdb, only in-frame clones are kept and a portion is missing. The sample contains a few million clones, more than 80% of which appear only once. Turning to this clone: The antigen remains unidentified.

Study-level results: Naive subsets generally exceeded memory subsets in estimated richness. Between four donors, naive CD4 clonotypes were shared at a level of approximately 5%.

Source material: naive CD4+ T cells from PBMCs. Subset defined: CD45RA+ positively selected. The chain uses TRBV13 and TRBJ2-7; TRBD1 agrees at 7 bases. The TCR sequence derives from a man aged 18 to 29 in good health. Some clones in this sample may be carry-over from other donors' samples. CDR3 region: CASSSGEQGNWDEQYF. The CDR3 DNA follows: TGTGCCAGCAGCTCTGGGGAACAGGGGAATTGGGACGAGCAGTACTTC.